This T cell receptor (beta chain) stems from a study of human T cells and chemical hapten exposure (dated by TCRdb to the early 2020s). Regarding the research as a whole: For sensitization, 2% DPC in acetone was applied to a 2 cm by 2 cm area of upper inner arm skin. Weekly therapeutic DPC doses were additionally applied to the scalp of patients throughout the roughly 26-week study period. Patch testing on the upper back used Finn chambers containing 0.01% DPC, with scoring done after 6 days according to International Contact Dermatitis Research Group standards. Most of the patients in the cohort were female, and the cohort covered alopecia areata with under or over 50% scalp involvement, alopecia totalis and alopecia universalis. Libraries were combined into a pool for sequencing, and differences in TCR yield between samples came mainly from small differences in library volumes within the pool. In alopecia patients, the study followed how the peripheral blood TCR repertoire changed in vivo over primary and secondary sensitization to diphenylcyclopropenone (DPC), a hapten. Blood samples were taken from patients before sensitization (week 0) and then at 2, 6 and about 24 weeks after DPC sensitization. Blood for TCR sequencing was provided by twenty-nine alopecia patients at one to four time points (pre-sensitization, 2, 6 and 24 weeks). Both TCR alpha and TCR beta chains were sequenced from each blood RNA sample. Broad study findings and their caveats: DPC sensitization did not change how many TCRs were above 1 in 1000 frequency, and no evidence was found of alterations in global repertoire structure. Because every patient had alopecia, a presumed autoimmune disease, the patients' immune response might differ from that of healthy individuals. Patch test score correlated positively with the number of PT1 expanded TCRs, reaching significance at thresholds 8, 16 and 32 but not at 4. After repeated subsampling, the strength of the expansion versus patch-test correlation and the threshold at which it became significant changed. Expanded TCRs formed significantly more large CDR3 similarity clusters than pre-sensitization or healthy control sets, consistent with antigen-driven responses.

This clonotype was counted at least ten times. Which antigen it targets is not known. Base-call qualities are not available, and no considerably larger clone is one nucleotide away. The library was prepared using RACE. Data came from a NextSeq 500. During library preparation, unique molecular identifiers were attached to individual cDNA molecules so that TCRs could be counted in a quantitative, reproducible way. The study's processing was this. A median of about 89,000 TCRs per sample was observed, with a range of about 23,224 to 700,000. The Decombinator software suite was used to annotate the V, J and CDR3 of the TCR reads. To make PS versus PT1 abundance plots, every sample was subsampled to the same number of TCRs (28,000). Expanded TCRs were defined as absent before sensitization and observed at least eight times at the 2-week time point. TCRdb handled the public reads itself, with Q25 trimming in fastp and clone calling in MiXCR, and kept productive beta chains. Records with the same CDR3 protein are collapsed into one entry carrying the most frequent genes and DNA. The V and J calls here are based on TCRdb, not the publication. The sample table shows some 43,000 distinct CDR3 sequences, and 3% to 4.5% are seen once. The top ten constitute about a quarter of the sample.

In the germline V gene (reference sequence), CDR1 corresponds to LGHDT and CDR2 to YNNKEL. The CDR3, from cysteine to phenylalanine, totals 13 residues. Only CDR3 DNA remains: 39 bases, in frame from the first base. At the junction V is shortened by 1 base and J by 2 bases, with 5 bases in between. The time point label on this specimen signifies: patch test 1, 2 weeks after DPC sensitization. The treatment or condition label on this specimen signifies: therapeutic diphenylcyclopropenone sensitization with weekly scalp DPC. Total RNA was extracted from unfractionated whole blood collected in Tempus Blood RNA tubes. At each patch-test visit, blood was drawn before the patch test was applied. Patients were considered eligible if aged 18 to 70, diagnosed with alopecia and deemed suitable for DPC therapy, and patients were excluded if pregnant.

The sample in question was whole blood, obtained in connection with sensitization to the hapten diphenylcyclopropenone (DPC). The rearrangement joined TRBV3-1 to TRBJ1-1, with the D segment identity uncertain. The TCR was taken from a man aged 45-60 years with alopecia areata. Some clones in this sample may be carry-over from other donors' samples. The nucleotide sequence is TGTGCCAGCAGCCAAGTTATAAACACTGAAGCTTTCTTT. Translation gives CASSQVINTEAFF.